This T cell receptor beta chain was observed in a study of cytomegalovirus exposure and HLA in healthy donors (dated by TCRdb to the late 2010s). The study in broad terms: According to a later analysis, one platform produced both the 120 validation repertoires and the 666 repertoires of the first cohort. The study combined high-throughput TCR immunosequencing, statistical association of individual TCRs with disease status, and machine learning to predict cytomegalovirus infection status. A separate validation cohort of roughly 130 different subjects was used in addition to the approximately 640-subject first cohort. The study aimed to test whether cataloging public T cell receptors could reveal signatures of past pathogen exposure. The full study reports these points: It was suggested by the authors that the approach could potentially be generalized to other disease states and immunological phenotypes. While some public TCRs were present in many individuals, most TCR sequences turned up only very rarely across donors. In vitro tests confirmed that a few of the cytomegalovirus-associated TCR beta chains recognize cytomegalovirus antigens. In a later analysis, TCRs clustered in the first cohort were found to also tend to co-occur in the roughly 130 validation repertoires, with 94% of cluster scores above 0. A later analysis lacked HLA typing for the validation cohort, so it scored co-occurrence in that cohort across all 110 or so repertoires. Cytomegalovirus status was reported to be diagnosed by the classifier with high specificity and sensitivity in both the original and validation cohorts. In the study, some 160 TCR beta chains were listed as associated with cytomegalovirus.

CDR1 and CDR2, looked up from the germline V gene, are LGHNA and YSLEER. Inclusive of the bounding cysteine and phenylalanine, the CDR3 is 17 residues long. The retained sequence is limited to the CDR3, 51 bases, with the frame set at the first base. Unmatched junction bases come to 6, with V trimmed by 0 bases and J by 1 base. Concerning this clone itself: This receptor's antigen is unknown. There are no base qualities to consult, and no much larger clone falls within one base.

The library was generated by the immunoSEQ multiplex PCR assay. For the original study's pipeline: A statistical classification framework was built for diagnosing cytomegalovirus status from the catalog of TCR beta chain sequences. The clones in this table, taken by TCRdb from immuneACCESS, are in-frame only. Not every clone is retained; where verified, under half of the shortfall comes from an unresolved V gene, and the cause of the rest is unknown. The V and J calls and clone size were taken over from that table, and D and trimming were inferred from the DNA. In all, the sample holds under 300,000 clones, and roughly 90% of those were seen once. The ten most abundant clones make up about 0.36% of the sample. The donors were included in the validation cohort of some 120 subjects, a group kept apart from the roughly 680-subject first cohort.

This TCR came from a woman under 30 in good health and CMV-seronegative. Recombination connected TRBV4-3 to TRBJ2-4; a stretch of 7 junction bases matches TRBD1. Sequencing was done on a sample of PBMCs. The CDR3 region has the sequence CASSQDLTGRAKNIQYF. The DNA sequence is TGCGCCAGCAGCCAAGATCTGACAGGGCGGGCCAAAAACATTCAGTACTTC.